These 9 T cell receptor beta chains were all obtained from the same sample, sequenced in a study of blood T cell repertoires in COVID-19. Measured with immunoSEQ multiplex PCR; TCRdb has only the in-frame clones, and not every one. The sample lists about 160,000 clones, 65% to 85% occurring once. Source material: PBMCs or T cells enriched from blood (not recorded which). These receptors were collected from a woman in her fifties or sixties in a cohort exposed to, infected with or recovered from COVID-19 (not recorded which).

The gene calls are TRBV7-9 and TRBJ2-5; perhaps TRBD2 as D (5 bases). Per the germline V gene, CDR1 is SEHNR and CDR2 is FQNEAQ (reference sequence). The CDR3 extends over 15 amino acids. V lost 4 bases and J lost 4, with 16 bases in between. Here the CDR3 DNA reads TGTGCCAGCAGCTCGATCGGGAATCCCCGAGAGACCCAGTACTTC. This encodes CASSSIGNPRETQYF.

The V and J genes are TRBV5-4 and TRBJ2-2, with 9 bases matching TRBD2. The V and J ends lost 0 bases and 4 bases, in that order; junction bases with no gene match: 7. This CDR3 is built from 17 residues. Germline V gene sequence: CDR1 SGHNT, CDR2 YYREEE (reference sequence). The CDR3 sequence is CASSLGGSGRLTGELFF. CDR3 bases: TGTGCCAGCAGCTTGGGGGGTAGCGGGAGACTCACCGGGGAGCTGTTTTTT.

DNA for the CDR3: TGTGCCAGCAGTTATATCTCAGGGGTTTTAGTGAACACTGAAGCTTTCTTT. Translated: CASSYISGVLVNTEAFF. The chain recombines TRBV28 with TRBJ1-1; possibly TRBD1 for D (6 bases). This CDR3 spans 17 amino acids. Per the germline V gene, CDR1 is MDHEN and CDR2 is SYDVKM. With 4 bases removed from V and 0 bases from J, the gap between germline ends came to 18 bases.

The rearrangement links TRBV28 to TRBJ1-4; 8 positions match TRBD1. Germline CDR1 is MDHEN and CDR2 is SYDVKM. The ends lost 5 bases at V and 5 bases at J; junction bases unmatched: 7. The CDR3 extends over 15 amino acids. The CDR3 reads CASSPDRASNEKLFF. In nucleotides, the CDR3 is TGTGCCAGCAGTCCGGACAGGGCTTCGAATGAAAAACTGTTTTTT.

The CDR3 spells CASSSQTGAETQYF. The CDR3 DNA follows: TGCGCCAGCAGCTCGCAGACAGGGGCGGAGACCCAGTACTTC. The chain combines TRBV5-1 with TRBJ2-5; 8 nucleotides line up with TRBD1. The CDR3 spans 14 residues. V was clipped by 3 bases and J by 5 bases; unmatched bases: 6. CDR1 and CDR2 from the germline V gene are SGHRS and YFSETQ.

The genes are TRBV6-5 and TRBJ2-7; weak D call: TRBD2 (6 bases). The germline V gene has CDR1 MNHEY and CDR2 SVGAGI. CDR3 length equals 12 residues. V was cut by 2 bases and J by 6 bases, with 8 bases left in between. The CDR3 region has the DNA TGTGCCAGCAGTTACGGGGGGTCCGAGCAGTACTTC. The encoded protein is CASSYGGSEQYF.

The chain uses TRBV19 and TRBJ2-3; 8 positions agree with TRBD1. The length of the CDR3 is 13 residues. The trim removed 10 bases at V and 4 bases at J, leaving 7 bases unmatched. Germline CDR1 and CDR2: LNHDA and SQIVND (reference sequence). This chain's CDR3 is CATSPTGADTQYF. The CDR3 region has the DNA TGTGCCACCTCCCCGACAGGGGCAGATACGCAGTATTTT.

In DNA, the CDR3 is TGTGCCAGCAGCTCACGCACAGGGAAGACCTACGAGCAGTACTTC. Translation: CASSSRTGKTYEQYF. This chain connects TRBV5-4 to TRBJ2-7, with a tentative D call TRBD1 (6 bases). V lost 3 bases, J lost 2 bases, and 15 bases lay in between. Germline lookup yields CDR1 SGHNT and CDR2 YYREEE (reference sequence). This CDR3 comprises 15 residues.

J is TRBJ1-5 and V is TRBV19, with 7 bases matching TRBD1. Per germline, CDR1 LNHDA and CDR2 SQIVND (reference sequence). CDR3 length: 16 residues. With 1 base clipped from V and 6 bases from J, the junction kept 9 bases outside the gene matches. CDR3 residues: CASSIGQGASVQPQHF. The CDR3 DNA is TGTGCCAGTAGTATAGGACAGGGCGCATCGGTTCAGCCCCAGCATTTT. Filled out from reference TRBV19 and TRBJ1-5, the complete variable domain reads DGGITQSPKYLFRKEGQNVTLSCEQNLNHDAMYWYRQDPGQGLRLIYYSQIVNDFQKGDIAEGYSVSREKKESFPLTVTSAQKNPTAFYLCASSIGQGASVQPQHFGDGTRLSIL.